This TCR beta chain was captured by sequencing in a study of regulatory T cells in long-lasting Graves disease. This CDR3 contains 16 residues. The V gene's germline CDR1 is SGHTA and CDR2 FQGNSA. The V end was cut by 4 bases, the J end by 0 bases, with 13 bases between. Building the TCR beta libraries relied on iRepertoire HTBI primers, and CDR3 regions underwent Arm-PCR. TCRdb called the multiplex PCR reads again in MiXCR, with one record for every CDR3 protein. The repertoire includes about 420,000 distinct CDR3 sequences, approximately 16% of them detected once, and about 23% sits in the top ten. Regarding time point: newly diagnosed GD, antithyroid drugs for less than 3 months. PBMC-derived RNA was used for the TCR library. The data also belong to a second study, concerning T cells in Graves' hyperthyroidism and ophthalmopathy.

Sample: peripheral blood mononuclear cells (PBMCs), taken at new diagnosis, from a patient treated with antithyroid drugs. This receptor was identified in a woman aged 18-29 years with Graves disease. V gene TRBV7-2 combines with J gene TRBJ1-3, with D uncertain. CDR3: CASSSFGVGSGNTIYF. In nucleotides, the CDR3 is TGTGCCAGCAGCTCTTTTGGAGTCGGCTCTGGAAACACCATATATTTT.